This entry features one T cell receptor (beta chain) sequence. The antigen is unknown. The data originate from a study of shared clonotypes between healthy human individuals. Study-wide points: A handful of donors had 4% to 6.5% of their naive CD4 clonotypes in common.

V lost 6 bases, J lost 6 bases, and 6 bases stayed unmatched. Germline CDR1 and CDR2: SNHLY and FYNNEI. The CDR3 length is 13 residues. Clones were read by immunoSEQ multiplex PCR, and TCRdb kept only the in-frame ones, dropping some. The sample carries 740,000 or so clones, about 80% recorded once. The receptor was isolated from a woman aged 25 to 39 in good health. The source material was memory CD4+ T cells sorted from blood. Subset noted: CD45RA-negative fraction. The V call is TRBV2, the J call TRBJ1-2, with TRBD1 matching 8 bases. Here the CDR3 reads CASSAGGDHGYTF. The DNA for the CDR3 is TGTGCCAGCAGCGCAGGGGGCGACCATGGCTACACCTTC.